This T cell receptor beta chain appears in the sequencing data of a study of beta chain features in type 1 diabetes listed by TCRdb under 2018. Describing the broader study: Mean age, gender distribution, total cell number and subset yield did not differ between patients and healthy donors. A total of roughly 99 million sorted cells were examined across all samples, and the number of cells per subset was strongly correlated with RNA yield. In the study, TCRB repertoires of sorted circulating CD4+ T cell subsets from recently diagnosed type 1 diabetes patients were compared with those of matched healthy donors. Naive and central memory subsets were obtained from all 30 or so donors, but regulatory and stem cell-like memory subsets were isolated from only 8 patients and 8 healthy donors.

This clone occurred a few times. The antigen this receptor binds is unknown. Per-base qualities were not stored, and no clone one base away is much larger. A single peripheral blood draw of approximately 0.11 L on average was collected from each donor into heparinised tubes. A BD FACSAria II was used to sort naive, central memory, regulatory and stem cell-like memory CD4+ T cells with a panel that included CD45RO, CCR7, CD25, CD127, CD95 and CD27. Every sorted population had a purity above 98%. Right away, PBMCs were isolated by Lymphoprep density gradient centrifugation and were stained directly, with no culture step. To minimize batch effects, samples were stained and sorted in pairs, one healthy donor with one patient per experiment. The High Capacity cDNA Reverse Transcription Kit was used to reverse transcribe all of the isolated RNA, meaning that expressed TCRB transcripts were what got sequenced. Naive, central memory and regulatory T cell samples underwent deep immunoSEQ sequencing, averaging roughly 3.5 million total reads per sample. Sorted cells were lysed in RLT buffer, and RNA was extracted using DNase-treated RNeasy Micro or Mini kits according to cell number. Each cell subset was processed on its own to prevent cross-contamination, while patient and healthy donor samples were processed together. The immunoSEQ multiplex PCR was used to amplify TCRB sequences from cDNA, generating 87-bp fragments that spanned the CDR3 region. Sequencing of the amplicons was performed on the Illumina HiSeq platform. Regarding the original processing steps: Synthetic template baselines were used to correct PCR bias computationally, reads within Hamming distance 2 were collapsed together, and singletons that could not be merged were discarded. By aligning reads against IMGT, V, D and J genes, CDR3 length, and insertions or deletions at six rearrangement sites were assigned. Within each subset, clonotype counts were normalized to sorted cell number, after which true diversity and Gini coefficients were computed with the tcR R package. Repertoire sharing was quantified using the overlap coefficient calculated on TCRB nucleotide sequences. Out-of-frame TCRB sequences from naive cells were analyzed to stand in for the pre-selection repertoire. TCRdb obtained this table from immuneACCESS and retained in-frame rearrangements with V and J assigned. These tables miss some clones; where compared with another copy, unresolved V genes account for less than half of the shortfall, and the remainder is unexplained. V and J calls and clone size are given by that table; D and trimming were obtained from the DNA. The sample records hundreds of thousands of clones, roughly a sixth of which are singletons. The ten largest clonotypes hold approximately 0.093% of the sample.

V is shortened by 6 bases, J by 7 bases, and the region joining them spans 13 bases. Its CDR3 holds 13 amino acids, cysteine through phenylalanine. The read is trimmed to its CDR3 DNA, 39 bases read in frame from base 1. Based on the germline V gene, the CDR1 and CDR2 sequences are MDHEN and SYDVKM. The study at large found these results: Sequencing cDNA rather than genomic DNA could over-represent highly expressing activated cells, although activation and CD3 levels did not differ between groups. A moderate but significant shortening of TCRB CDR3 length was observed in type 1 diabetes patients in all four CD4+ subsets. PCR may preferentially amplify shorter templates, but because patient and control samples were amplified and corrected together, any resulting skew would affect both groups equally. Because the HLA sub-analyses included only small numbers of individuals, any influence of HLA type on TCRB rearrangement was left unresolved. Naive, central memory and regulatory TCRB repertoires appeared more similar among patients than among healthy donors. Fewer insertions and more nucleotide deletions at VDJ recombination sites were observed in patients with type 1 diabetes, implying thymic rearrangement abnormalities.

The chain was built from TRBV28 and TRBJ2-1; confidence is insufficient to name the D gene. The clonotype was recovered from a man aged 18 to 30 in good health. Sequencing was performed on naive CD4+ T cells from blood. Explained via the paper, the cell subset or site label denotes: true naive CD4+ T cells. The CDR3 amino acid sequence is: CASSYPQENEQFF. The DNA sequence reads TGTGCCAGCAGCTACCCTCAAGAGAATGAGCAGTTCTTC. The full variable domain, with segments outside the CDR3 supplied by the reference TRBV28 and TRBJ2-1 proteins, appears as DVKVTQSSRYLVKRTGEKVFLECVQDMDHENMFWYRQDPGLGLRLIYFSYDVKMKEKGDIPEGYSVSREKKERFSLILESASTNQTSMYLCASSYPQENEQFFGPGTRLTVL.